These 27 T cell receptor beta chains share one sample of origin, sequenced in a study of T cells in localized non-small cell lung cancer. Method: immunoSEQ multiplex PCR; TCRdb's copy keeps in-frame clones and lacks some. The sample shows 20,000 to 30,000 clones, approximately 86% of them seen only once. Material: peripheral blood, obtained before any cancer treatment. All receptors derive from a female donor older than 55 with stage I lung adenocarcinoma.

The J gene is TRBJ2-4, the V gene TRBV5-8; no clear D gene. This CDR3 spans 16 amino acids. Germline V lookup: CDR1 SGHTS, CDR2 YDEGEE. The V end lost 0 bases, the J end lost 0 bases, and 10 bases lay between the germline ends. The CDR3 region is CASSLEVGLAKNIQYF. CDR3 in DNA: TGTGCCAGCAGCTTGGAGGTGGGGTTAGCCAAAAACATTCAGTACTTC.

The J gene is TRBJ1-1, the V gene TRBV10-3; 8 nucleotides agree with TRBD1. There are 12 residues in the CDR3. Germline CDR1 reads ENHRY; CDR2 reads SYGVKD. The ends lost 2 bases at V and 9 bases at J; junction bases unmatched: 2. This CDR3 is CAISERTGKAFF. The CDR3 DNA sequence: TGTGCCATCAGTGAGAGGACAGGGAAAGCTTTCTTT.

The genes are TRBV5-1 and TRBJ2-3; D is ambiguous. Trimming took 5 bases from V and 3 from J, leaving 13 bases between them. CDR3 length equals 14 residues. Germline CDR1 reads SGHRS; CDR2 reads YFSETQ. CDR3 nucleotides: TGCGCCAGCAGTCAAAACGGGCAGACAGATACGCAGTATTTT. Its protein is CASSQNGQTDTQYF. The variable domain in full, completed from reference TRBV5-1 and TRBJ2-3, reads KAGVTQTPRYLIKTRGQQVTLSCSPISGHRSVSWYQQTPGQGLQFLFEYFSETQRNKGNFPGRFSGRQFSNSRSEMNVSTLELGDSALYLCASSQNGQTDTQYFGPGTRLTVL.

The chain joins TRBV5-4 to TRBJ2-3; D call uncertain. Germline-derived CDR1 and CDR2 are SGHNT and YYREEE (reference sequence). This CDR3 region has 12 residues. The V gene lost 5 bases and the J gene lost 5 bases, with 9 bases spanning the gap. In DNA form, the CDR3 reads TGTGCCAGCAGTTATCAAGAAGATACGCAGTATTTT. This encodes CASSYQEDTQYF.

This chain uses TRBV5-1 with TRBJ2-7, with D tentatively TRBD2 (5 bases). This CDR3 has 14 amino acids. Trimming shortened V by 4 bases and J by 4 bases, and 15 bases separated the two germline ends. The germline gives CDR1 SGHRS, CDR2 YFSETQ. CDR3 loop: CASSAMSGEYEQYF. In DNA form, the CDR3 reads TGCGCCAGCAGCGCAATGAGCGGAGAGTACGAGCAGTACTTC. Full variable domain (remainder filled in from reference TRBV5-1 and TRBJ2-7): KAGVTQTPRYLIKTRGQQVTLSCSPISGHRSVSWYQQTPGQGLQFLFEYFSETQRNKGNFPGRFSGRQFSNSRSEMNVSTLELGDSALYLCASSAMSGEYEQYFGPGTRLTVT.

The chain recombines TRBV5-6 with TRBJ2-1; the D gene is possibly TRBD1 (5 bases). Trimming removed 4 bases from V and 2 bases from J, with 13 bases in between. Germline loops: CDR1 SGHDT, CDR2 YYEEEE. There are 15 residues in the CDR3. CDR3 bases: TGTGCCAGCAGCCTAAACAGGATTCCCTACAATGAGCAGTTCTTC. The encoded protein is CASSLNRIPYNEQFF. Complete variable domain (other parts from reference TRBV5-6 and TRBJ2-1): DAGVTQSPTHLIKTRGQQVTLRCSPKSGHDTVSWYQQALGQGPQFIFQYYEEEERQRGNFPDRFSGHQFPNYSSELNVNALLLGDSALYLCASSLNRIPYNEQFFGPGTRLTVL.

This chain links TRBV5-1 with TRBJ2-7, with 10 bases aligning to TRBD1. Germline CDR1 SGHRS, CDR2 YFSETQ. V was clipped by 5 bases and J by 3 bases; unmatched bases: 17. CDR3 size: 18 residues. CDR3 in DNA: TGCGCCAGCAGACGGACCCCCGGCGGGACAGGGGATCACTACGAGCAGTACTTC. As protein: CASRRTPGGTGDHYEQYF.

The rearrangement uses TRBV6-6 and TRBJ1-2; 8 positions agree with TRBD1. V was pared by 6 bases and J by 8 bases, with 11 bases of the junction left unmatched. This CDR3 contains 14 residues. Germline CDR1 reads MNHNY; CDR2 reads SVGAGI (reference sequence). In DNA form, the CDR3 reads TGTGCCAGCAGGCCCCCAGGGGGCGGTTGGGGCTACACCTTC. Translated, it gives CASRPPGGGWGYTF.

The V gene is TRBV29-1, the J gene TRBJ1-2; D is possibly TRBD1 (6 bases). CDR1 is SQVTM and CDR2 is ANQGSEA in the germline V gene. The V end lost 8 bases, the J end lost 8 bases, and 21 bases lay between the germline ends. This CDR3 comprises 13 residues. The CDR3 protein is CSFRRTARDGYTF. Here the CDR3 DNA reads TGCAGCTTCCGTCGGACAGCGAGGGACGGCTACACCTTC.

The chain joins TRBV19 to TRBJ1-1, with D possibly matching TRBD1 (6 bases). The CDR3 loop spans 15 amino acids. The V end lost 3 bases, the J end lost 0 bases, and 11 bases lay between the germline ends. The germline CDR1 and CDR2 sequences are LNHDA and SQIVND (reference sequence). The CDR3 here is CASSIQGPMNTEAFF. As DNA, the CDR3 is TGTGCCAGTAGTATCCAGGGGCCCATGAACACTGAAGCTTTCTTT.

The chain carries TRBV6-6 and TRBJ1-3; the D gene is possibly TRBD1 (5 bases). The CDR3 is 16 residues long. Trimming shortened V by 6 bases and J by 0 bases, and 15 bases separated the two germline ends. CDR1 and CDR2 from the germline V gene are MNHNY and SVGAGI (reference sequence). The DNA for the CDR3 is TGTGCCAGCAGACAACGCGACAGACTCTCTGGAAACACCATATATTTT. Translation: CASRQRDRLSGNTIYF.

V gene TRBV5-4 combines with J gene TRBJ1-2; 8 nucleotides match TRBD1. CDR1 SGHNT and CDR2 YYREEE come from the germline V gene (reference sequence). Germline trimming cut 1 base from V and 2 bases from J; bases unmatched to any gene: 7. The CDR3 covers 16 residues. CDR3 region: CASSLSGTGSNYGYTF. Here the CDR3 DNA reads TGTGCCAGCAGCTTGTCCGGGACAGGCTCCAACTATGGCTACACCTTC.

The rearrangement joins TRBV5-1 to TRBJ2-1; 11 nucleotides line up with TRBD2. The germline V gene encodes CDR1 SGHRS and CDR2 YFSETQ. The CDR3 runs 18 residues. Germline trimming cut 3 bases from V and 4 bases from J; bases unmatched to any gene: 12. CDR3 in amino acids: CASSYISGGVIIYNEQFF. The CDR3 DNA sequence: TGCGCCAGCAGCTACATTAGCGGGGGGGTTATCATTTACAATGAGCAGTTCTTC. Combining the CDR3 with reference TRBV5-1 and TRBJ2-1 gives the whole variable domain KAGVTQTPRYLIKTRGQQVTLSCSPISGHRSVSWYQQTPGQGLQFLFEYFSETQRNKGNFPGRFSGRQFSNSRSEMNVSTLELGDSALYLCASSYISGGVIIYNEQFFGPGTRLTVL.

The chain combines TRBV13 with TRBJ2-7; TRBD1 aligns across 7 bases. Per the germline V gene, CDR1 is PRHDT and CDR2 is FYEKMQ (reference sequence). After removal of 7 bases from V and 2 bases from J, the junction contained 11 bases not matched to a gene. CDR3 length: 15 residues. CDR3: CASTYSRDRAYEQYF. The CDR3 nucleotides are TGTGCCAGCACCTACTCCCGGGACAGAGCCTACGAGCAGTACTTC. Using reference TRBV13 and TRBJ2-7 for the parts outside the CDR3, the full variable domain is AAGVIQSPRHLIKEKRETATLKCYPIPRHDTVYWYQQGPGQDPQFLISFYEKMQSDKGSIPDRFSAQQFSDYHSELNMSSLELGDSALYFCASTYSRDRAYEQYFGPGTRLTVT.

V usage is TRBV6-5 and J usage is TRBJ2-1, with TRBD2 identical over 9 bases. V gave up 0 bases and J gave up 10 bases; unmatched junction bases: 7. CDR3 length: 15 amino acids. In germline, CDR1 is MNHEY, CDR2 SVGAGI. Here the CDR3 reads CASSYSGTSREEQFF. CDR3 in DNA: TGTGCCAGCAGTTACTCCGGGACTAGCAGGGAAGAGCAGTTCTTC.

The genes are TRBV5-6 and TRBJ2-3; TRBD2 agrees at 8 bases. There are 16 residues in the CDR3. Germline CDR1 and CDR2: SGHDT and YYEEEE. Trimming cost V 3 bases and J 1 base; bases outside gene matches: 7. The CDR3 sequence: CASSWTRSGGTDTQYF. CDR3 bases: TGTGCCAGCAGCTGGACACGTAGCGGGGGCACAGATACGCAGTATTTT.

In regard to this clone: At one of its ends the junction is not consistent with the germline gene, which may arise from a read error. The gene calls are TRBV5-1 and TRBJ1-1; D is unclear. The CDR3 spans 13 residues. The V gene's germline CDR1 is SGHRS and CDR2 YFSETQ. DNA of the CDR3: TGCGCCAGTAGCTTCGGAGGGAACACTGAAGCTTTCTTT. Translating it yields CASSFGGNTEAFF.

This clone was counted a single time. The chain joins TRBV25-1 to TRBJ2-2; TRBD1 agrees at 9 bases. Germline CDR1 MGHDK, CDR2 SYGVNS. V shed 6 bases, J shed 5 bases, and the junction held 10 bases outside the gene matches. The CDR3 covers 16 residues. The CDR3 nucleotides read TGTGCCAGCAGAGCTGCCGGGACAGGGAGTACCGGGGAGCTGTTTTTT. Its translation: CASRAAGTGSTGELFF.

This clone was counted a single time. The chain recombines TRBV21-1 with TRBJ1-5; the D call in the table, TRBD1, was not verified against the DNA. TRBV21-1 represents a pseudogene. The length of the CDR3 is 15 residues. For the CDR3, the DNA is TGTGCCAATCCGACCGGACAGGAACCCAAAGAGCCCCAGCATTTT. Protein: CANPTGQEPKEPQHF.

The CDR3 spells CASSPTSGSRANEQFF. CDR3 DNA: TGTGCCAGCAGCCCTACTAGCGGGAGTAGGGCCAATGAGCAGTTCTTC. The rearrangement links TRBV7-9 to TRBJ2-1, with 11 bases fitting TRBD2. Trimming took 5 bases from V and 6 from J; bases not matched to a gene: 9. Germline CDR1 is SEHNR and CDR2 is FQNEAQ (reference sequence). The CDR3 runs 16 residues. The variable domain in full, with the rest retrieved from reference TRBV7-9 and TRBJ2-1, is DTGVSQNPRHKITKRGQNVTFRCDPISEHNRLYWYRQTLGQGPEFLTYFQNEAQLEKSRLLSDRFSAERPKGSFSTLEIQRTEQGDSAMYLCASSPTSGSRANEQFFGPGTRLTVL.

The J gene is TRBJ1-1, the V gene TRBV14; 10 nucleotides line up with TRBD1. Trimming cost V 3 bases and J 3 bases; bases outside gene matches: 7. Germline V CDR1 and CDR2: SGHDN, FVKESK. CDR3 length equals 16 residues. The CDR3 loop reads CASSQYRGQGYTEAFF. The CDR3 DNA follows: TGTGCCAGCAGCCAGTATAGGGGACAGGGGTACACTGAAGCTTTCTTT.

V and J are TRBV28 and TRBJ1-4; weak D call: TRBD1 (5 bases). V lost 7 bases to trimming and J lost 4 bases, with 13 bases between them. This CDR3 region has 14 residues. Germline CDR1 reads MDHEN; CDR2 reads SYDVKM. The CDR3 nucleotides are TGTGCCAGCAATGAGGCCGGGGGTAATGAAAAACTGTTTTTT. Protein product: CASNEAGGNEKLFF.

The V gene is TRBV25-1, the J gene TRBJ2-5; D is tentatively TRBD1 or TRBD2 (5 bases each). The CDR3 is made up of 14 amino acids. Trimming stripped 9 bases from V and 2 bases from J, with 16 bases between. CDR1 is MGHDK and CDR2 is SYGVNS in the germline V gene. The CDR3 sequence: CASTGRQKQETQYF. CDR3 nucleotides: TGTGCCAGTACGGGACGACAGAAACAAGAGACCCAGTACTTC. Looking up the rest from reference TRBV25-1 and TRBJ2-5 gives the full variable domain: EADIYQTPRYLVIGTGKKITLECSQTMGHDKMYWYQQDPGMELHLIHYSYGVNSTEKGDLSSESTVSRIRTEHFPLTLESARPSHTSQYLCASTGRQKQETQYFGPGTRLLVL.

V gene TRBV6-1 combines with J gene TRBJ1-2; D uncertain. V was trimmed by 8 bases and J by 0 bases, leaving 10 bases between them. Germline V gene lookup returns CDR1 MNHNS and CDR2 SASEGT. The CDR3 contains 13 residues. For the CDR3, the DNA is TGTGCCAGCCACGACGGGGCTAACTATGGCTACACCTTC. Protein: CASHDGANYGYTF.

The chain carries TRBV9 and TRBJ2-3, with a tentative D call TRBD2 (6 bases). V was trimmed by 0 bases and J by 5 bases, leaving 13 bases between them. CDR3 length: 15 residues. Germline CDR1 reads SGDLS; CDR2 reads YYNGEE. CDR3 DNA sequence: TGTGCCAGCAGCGTAGACCCTAGCGTTGTAGATACGCAGTATTTT. Protein sequence: CASSVDPSVVDTQYF.

The gene calls are TRBV6-1 and TRBJ2-7, with D uncertain. The CDR3 is made up of 13 amino acids. V lost 2 bases, J lost 2 bases, and 7 bases lay in between. Germline lookup yields CDR1 MNHNS and CDR2 SASEGT. As DNA, the CDR3 is TGTGCCAGCAGTGAAAAGGGCCCCTACGAGCAGTACTTC. This sequence encodes CASSEKGPYEQYF.

The V gene is TRBV7-9, the J gene TRBJ2-2; 8 bases align to TRBD2. The CDR3 covers 17 residues. The junction had 8 bases not matched to a gene; V was cut back by 5 bases and J by 0 bases. CDR1 is SEHNR and CDR2 is FQNEAQ in the germline V gene (reference sequence). The chain's CDR3 is CASSRKAGDANTGELFF. In DNA, the CDR3 is TGTGCCAGCAGCCGGAAAGCGGGGGACGCGAACACCGGGGAGCTGTTTTTT.